The present TCR beta chain was sequenced within a study of cytomegalovirus exposure and HLA in healthy donors. The germline V gene has CDR1 SGHTA and CDR2 FQGNSA. V lost 1 base to trimming and J lost 0 bases; unmatched junction nucleotides: 5. The CDR3 is 16 residues long. Study-wide points: Some public TCRs appeared in many individuals, while most sequences were rare.

Both 60 Vbeta primers and 13 Jbeta primers went into the PCR. Produced via immunoSEQ multiplex PCR; TCRdb's table is partial and in-frame only. In the table there are approximately 170,000 clones, about 85% of which are singletons. The sample holds a few counts of this clone. Its antigen is not identified. The specimen sequenced was PBMCs. V gene TRBV7-2 combines with J gene TRBJ2-7; TRBD2 aligns across 8 bases. This TCR came from a man in his forties or fifties in good health and CMV-seropositive. The CDR3 region is CASSLGAGTSSYEQYF. Written as DNA, the CDR3 is TGTGCCAGCAGCTTAGGAGCCGGGACTAGCTCCTACGAGCAGTACTTC.